These T cell receptor beta chains were read from a single sample in a study of T cell responses to AZD1222 COVID-19 vaccine. Clones were read by immunoSEQ multiplex PCR, and TCRdb kept only the in-frame ones, dropping some. The sample yields about 170,000 clones, approximately 95% seen once. Specimen: peripheral blood, collected on day 0 of AZD1222 vaccination. The receptors were sampled from an adult in good health. The conserved cysteine and the conserved F or W are not part of the CDR3 here.

cdr3_aa: ASSDAQGYNQPQH
v_call: TRBV25-1

cdr3_aa: ASSPAFRDREAF
v_call: TRBV5-1

cdr3_aa: AISESANLNTEAF
v_call: TRBV10-3

cdr3_aa: ASSQASGGLDEQF
v_call: TRBV4-2

cdr3_aa: ASSFGTEGASYEQY
v_call: TRBV11-2

cdr3_aa: ASSVRQGGQTQY
v_call: TRBV2

cdr3_aa: ASSSRDTLRGTEAF
v_call: TRBV28

cdr3_aa: ASRPDSSLRPQH
v_call: TRBV6-5

cdr3_aa: ASSPHIRTYNSPLH
v_call: TRBV27

cdr3_aa: ASRGLKNSNQPQH
v_call: TRBV2

cdr3_aa: ASSLQSTTGELF
v_call: TRBV5-1

cdr3_aa: ASSPTTGSSYNEQF
v_call: TRBV7-7

cdr3_aa: ASTRGGTNYGYT
v_call: TRBV19

cdr3_aa: ASSRRKNTEAF
v_call: TRBV7-2

cdr3_aa: ASSPRDSTQETQY
v_call: TRBV7-9

cdr3_aa: ASVTTGAISYEQY
v_call: TRBV2

cdr3_aa: SASVTSGDTDTQY
v_call: TRBV20-1

cdr3_aa: ASGPRFYEQY
v_call: TRBV6-5

cdr3_aa: ASSLRTGDYGYT
v_call: TRBV5-5

cdr3_aa: ASSASRVTAF
v_call: TRBV27

cdr3_aa: ASSLEDRGTDTQY
v_call: TRBV7-6

cdr3_aa: ASKLFSPGQGASGYT
v_call: TRBV5-1

cdr3_aa: ASSLDQGLTYEQY
v_call: TRBV7-6

cdr3_aa: ASSHRDSPLGYEQY
v_call: TRBV3-1/TRBV3-2

cdr3_aa: ASSASEAETQY
v_call: TRBV5-4

cdr3_aa: ASSLRLNRGSGELF
v_call: TRBV27

cdr3_aa: ASSLDRGADTQY
v_call: TRBV11-3

cdr3_aa: AGNIHLVNTDTQY
v_call: TRBV19

cdr3_aa: ASSSERSEAF
v_call: TRBV6-5

cdr3_aa: ASSLGQGHNEQF
v_call: TRBV7-8

cdr3_aa: ASSRQGPDTQY
v_call: TRBV5-6

cdr3_aa: ASSQSNTEAF
v_call: TRBV3-1/TRBV3-2

cdr3_aa: ASSGTSGDSRF
v_call: TRBV10-1

cdr3_aa: ASRGDPLTGLDGT
v_call: TRBV2

cdr3_aa: ASSPGGQGLSGNTIY
v_call: TRBV18

cdr3_aa: ASSQGRPWVSPLH
v_call: TRBV23-1

cdr3_aa: ASSEGAWETQY
v_call: TRBV2

cdr3_aa: ASGRSGGLYNEQF
v_call: TRBV9

cdr3_aa: ASSQVISSSGLGDEQF
v_call: TRBV4-1

cdr3_aa: ASSPIRDSYEQY
v_call: TRBV7-2

cdr3_aa: ASSQDRTLGQANSYEQY
v_call: TRBV4-1

cdr3_aa: ASRSDRGRETQY
v_call: TRBV19

cdr3_aa: ATAWDAGSYEQY
v_call: TRBV5-4

cdr3_aa: ASSLGTTLGEQY
v_call: TRBV5-1

cdr3_aa: ASSPDRHYGYT
v_call: TRBV5-1

cdr3_aa: ASSLSAGEETQY
v_call: TRBV7-6

cdr3_aa: ASSISGTGFDQPQH
v_call: TRBV7-9

cdr3_aa: ASSHGTSGSGGEQF
v_call: TRBV3-1/TRBV3-2

cdr3_aa: AWLPGLRAYNEQF
v_call: TRBV30

cdr3_aa: ASSMAKSSYEQY
v_call: TRBV5-1

cdr3_aa: ASSEGYSEGITEAF
v_call: TRBV6-1

cdr3_aa: ASSVGTGRMPLNTEAF
v_call: TRBV5-1

cdr3_aa: AWNPGLAGAQY
v_call: TRBV30